This note documents a single T cell receptor beta chain sequence. The sample comes from a study of T cell changes during pregnancy in multiple sclerosis. Profiling relied on immunoSEQ multiplex PCR, and the TCRdb table lists in-frame clones only, not all of them. The sample includes 70,000 to 80,000 clones, 94% of them seen just once. Germline V gene data show CDR1 as GTSNPN and CDR2 as SVGIG (reference sequence). There are 17 residues in the CDR3. Trimming removed 0 bases from V and 3 bases from J, with 15 bases in between. The sequencing used peripheral blood, collected in the third trimester of pregnancy. The sequence was collected from a female donor with multiple sclerosis, enrolled in a pregnancy study. The rearrangement links TRBV30 to TRBJ1-6; maybe TRBD1 (5 bases). The chain's CDR3 is CAWSVLGTRIYNSPLHF. CDR3 bases: TGTGCCTGGAGTGTACTCGGGACTCGGATCTATAATTCACCCCTCCACTTT.